The 3 T cell receptor beta chains reported below all come from one sample, sequenced in a study of sequential checkpoint blockade in melanoma. Treatment given: randomized to nivolumab then ipilimumab (arm A) or the reverse (arm B). TCRdb's copy holds only in-frame clones and misses some; the assay was immunoSEQ multiplex PCR. The table shows 900 or so clones, with around 21% occurring only once. Here the sequenced sample was tumor tissue (inferred from file names), taken from a patient given nivolumab and ipilimumab in sequence. These receptors all come from a human donor with melanoma.

This chain uses TRBV9 with TRBJ2-3; 7 bases line up with TRBD2. V gave up 4 bases and J gave up 11 bases; unmatched junction bases: 28. Germline assignment: CDR1 SGDLS and CDR2 YYNGEE. The CDR3 runs to 19 residues. CDR3 DNA: TGTGCCAGCAGCTCCTCTCCGGGGGGAGCGCACTCAATCCTTCCAGGGCAGTATTTT. It specifies CASSSSPGGAHSILPGQYF.

This chain links TRBV29-1 with TRBJ2-7, with 8 nucleotides matching TRBD2. This CDR3 has 13 amino acids. The germline CDR1 and CDR2 sequences are SQVTM and ANQGSEA. Trimming removed 6 bases from V and 5 bases from J; junction bases left unmatched: 9. The CDR3 DNA reads TGCAGCGTCCGCCGCGCGGGGGGTGACGAGCAGTACTTC. It yields the protein CSVRRAGGDEQYF.

The chain employs TRBV19 and TRBJ2-5, with 12 bases lining up with TRBD2. The V and J ends lost 6 bases and 5 bases, in that order; junction bases with no gene match: 7. Per germline, CDR1 LNHDA and CDR2 SQIVND (reference sequence). CDR3 length equals 15 residues. CDR3 loop: CASSPGLAGRETQYF. The CDR3 DNA follows: TGTGCCAGTAGCCCCGGACTAGCGGGGCGTGAGACCCAGTACTTC.